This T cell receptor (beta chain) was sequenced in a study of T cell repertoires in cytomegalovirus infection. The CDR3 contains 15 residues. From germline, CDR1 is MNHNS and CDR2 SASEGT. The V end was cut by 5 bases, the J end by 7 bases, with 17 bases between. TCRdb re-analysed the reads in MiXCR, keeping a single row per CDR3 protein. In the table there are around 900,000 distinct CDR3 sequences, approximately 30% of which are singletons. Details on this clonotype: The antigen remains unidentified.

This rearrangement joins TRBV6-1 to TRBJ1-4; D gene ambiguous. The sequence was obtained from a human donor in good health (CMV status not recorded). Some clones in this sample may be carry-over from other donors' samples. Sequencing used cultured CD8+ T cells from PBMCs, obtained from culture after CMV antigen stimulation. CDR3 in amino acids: CASSPWEADGEKLFF. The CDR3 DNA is TGTGCCAGCAGTCCATGGGAGGCCGACGGTGAAAAACTGTTTTTT.